This record looks at one T cell receptor (beta chain) sequence and its context. Germline values: CDR1 LGHNA, CDR2 YSLEER. This CDR3 spans 17 amino acids. Trimming took off 3 bases at V and 5 bases at J, with 20 bases between the two ends. This sample is drawn from a study of blood T cells in healthy people across ages. A second PCR, run for roughly 7 to 12 cycles, used a sample-barcoded 5' primer plus a J-beta primer mix. TCRdb called the 5' RACE reads again in MiXCR, with one record for every CDR3 protein. The profile shows hundreds of thousands of distinct CDR3 sequences, around 36% of them singletons.

This TCR was recovered from a man between 18 and 29 years old in good health. The sequenced material came from blood. The genes are TRBV4-3 and TRBJ2-1, with D tentatively TRBD2 (6 bases). Written as DNA, the CDR3 is TGCGCCAGCAGCCAGGGACTGGCGGGGCAATGGAACAATGAGCAGTTCTTC. Its protein is CASSQGLAGQWNNEQFF.